This T cell receptor beta chain is drawn from a study of blood T cell repertoires in COVID-19. Living in 20 to 30 US areas, the participants were between roughly 18 and 90 years of age. The J segment lost 1 base and the V segment lost 1 base, leaving 11 bases of the junction unmatched. Germline V lookup: CDR1 SEHNR, CDR2 FQNEAQ (reference sequence). This CDR3 spans 18 amino acids. Clones were read by immunoSEQ multiplex PCR, and TCRdb kept only the in-frame ones, dropping some. The sample includes 300,000 to 350,000 clones, about 90% of them seen just once. The TCR comes from a woman in her 30s who had recovered from COVID-19. Input material: PBMCs or T cells enriched from blood (not recorded which). The rearrangement uses TRBV7-9 and TRBJ2-5, with 8 bases lining up with TRBD1. For the CDR3, the DNA is TGTGCCAGCAGCTTAGGCACCGGGACAGGTGGGTCCCAAGAGACCCAGTACTTC. This encodes CASSLGTGTGGSQETQYF.